This T cell receptor beta chain is from a study of cytomegalovirus exposure and HLA in healthy donors. The study's findings and limits: In an earlier analysis, most TCR beta V segments were productive about 87% or about 30% of the time. An ancestry cluster, one associated with Asian ancestry, reportedly showed fewer N-insertions than the approximately 670-donor mean in a later analysis. In all likelihood, a cluster of highly shared sequence variants was a sequencing artifact.

Turning to this clone: Its specificity is unknown.

Both 60 Vbeta primers and 13 Jbeta primers went into the PCR. Using immunoSEQ multiplex PCR, the repertoire was profiled, and TCRdb retains in-frame clones only, with some absent. The data show around 62,000 clones, with around four fifths seen just once and around 5.1% held by the top ten. Germline loops: CDR1 SGHAT, CDR2 FQNNGV. Unmatched junction bases numbered 2, after V lost 2 bases and J lost 1 base. CDR3 size: 14 residues. This sequence originates from a male donor in good health and CMV-seropositive. The V gene is TRBV11-2, the J gene TRBJ2-7; 7 bases match TRBD1. Sample: PBMCs. Written as DNA, the CDR3 is TGTGCCAGCAGCTTAACAGGGGTATCCTACGAGCAGTACTTC. This encodes CASSLTGVSYEQYF. Full variable domain (rest looked up from reference TRBV11-2 and TRBJ2-7): EAGVAQSPRYKIIEKRQSVAFWCNPISGHATLYWYQQILGQGPKLLIQFQNNGVVDDSQLPKDRFSAERLKGVDSTLKIQPAKLEDSAVYLCASSLTGVSYEQYFGPGTRLTVT.